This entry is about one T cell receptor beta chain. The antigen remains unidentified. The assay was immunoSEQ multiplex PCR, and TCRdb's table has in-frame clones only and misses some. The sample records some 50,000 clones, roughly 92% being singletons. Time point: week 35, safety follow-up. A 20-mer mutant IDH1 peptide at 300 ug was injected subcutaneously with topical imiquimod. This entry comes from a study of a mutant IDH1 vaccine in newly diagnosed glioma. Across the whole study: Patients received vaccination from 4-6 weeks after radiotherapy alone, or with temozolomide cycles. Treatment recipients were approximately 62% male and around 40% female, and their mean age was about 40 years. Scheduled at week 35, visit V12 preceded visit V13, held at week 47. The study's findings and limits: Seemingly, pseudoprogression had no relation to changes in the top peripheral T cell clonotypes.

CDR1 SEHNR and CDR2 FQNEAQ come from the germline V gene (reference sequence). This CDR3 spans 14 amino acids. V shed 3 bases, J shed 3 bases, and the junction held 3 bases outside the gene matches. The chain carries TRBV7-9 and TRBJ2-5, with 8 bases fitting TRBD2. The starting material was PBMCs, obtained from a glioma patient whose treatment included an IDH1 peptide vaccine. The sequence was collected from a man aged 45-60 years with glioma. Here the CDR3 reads CASSFSGAKETQYF. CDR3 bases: TGTGCCAGCAGCTTTAGCGGGGCCAAAGAGACCCAGTACTTC.